The 11 T cell receptor beta chains listed next were all sequenced from one sample in a study of T cells in localized non-small cell lung cancer. TCRdb keeps only in-frame clones here, not all; method: immunoSEQ multiplex PCR. This table holds some 50,000 clones, around 86% found once. The sequenced sample was peripheral blood mononuclear cells, obtained before any cancer treatment. The receptors here all came from a man between 40 and 75 years old with stage III lung adenocarcinoma.

V gene TRBV2 combines with J gene TRBJ2-5; TRBD1 agrees at 7 bases. CDR1 is SNHLY, CDR2 FYNNEI, per germline. This CDR3 is built from 14 residues. With 7 bases clipped from V and 5 bases from J, the junction kept 10 bases outside the gene matches. The CDR3 protein is CASNYPRGRETQYF. DNA of the CDR3: TGTGCCAGCAACTACCCGAGGGGGCGGGAGACCCAGTACTTC. Variable domain in full (rest from reference TRBV2 and TRBJ2-5): EPEVTQTPSHQVTQMGQEVILRCVPISNHLYFYWYRQILGQKVEFLVSFYNNEISEKSEIFDDQFSVERPDGSNFTLKIRSTKLEDSAMYFCASNYPRGRETQYFGPGTRLLVL.

This clone was counted a few times. The chain links TRBV11-2 to TRBJ2-5; the D call may be TRBD1 or TRBD2 (5 bases each). The CDR3 has 13 residues. Per germline, CDR1 SGHAT and CDR2 FQNNGV. The V and J ends lost 5 bases and 4 bases respectively, with 11 bases between them. CDR3 protein: CASSRPGTETQYF. Written as DNA, the CDR3 is TGTGCCAGCAGCAGACCAGGGACAGAGACCCAGTACTTC.

The chain carries TRBV9 and TRBJ1-6, with D hard to call. The CDR3 consists of 16 residues. Looked up from germline, CDR1 is SGDLS and CDR2 is YYNGEE. Trimming took off 0 bases at V and 0 bases at J, with 7 bases between the two ends. The CDR3, as DNA: TGTGCCAGCAGCGTAGGAGGGTACTCCTATAATTCACCCCTCCACTTT. Amino acid sequence: CASSVGGYSYNSPLHF.

The chain uses TRBV11-2 and TRBJ2-7; D is ambiguous. CDR3 length equals 16 residues. From germline, CDR1 is SGHAT and CDR2 FQNNGV. Trimming took 1 base from V and 7 from J, leaving 20 bases between them. The CDR3 region has the DNA TGTGCCAGCAGCTTAGGCCGTTACAGAGCGTTTGGAGAGCAGTACTTC. Translation gives CASSLGRYRAFGEQYF.

This clone has more than one count but fewer than ten. CDR3 in DNA: TGTGCCAGCAGCCAAGATGGGGCCAGGATCCAAAACATTCAGTACTTC. Protein: CASSQDGARIQNIQYF. The V and J genes are TRBV14 and TRBJ2-4; maybe TRBD1 (5 bases). Trimming removed 0 bases at V and 5 bases at J, with 14 bases between. The CDR3 is 16 amino acids. From germline, CDR1 is SGHDN and CDR2 FVKESK.

The V gene is TRBV9, the J gene TRBJ2-3; 9 bases agree with TRBD2. This CDR3 has 14 residues. Germline-derived CDR1 and CDR2 are SGDLS and YYNGEE. The junction had 7 bases not matched to a gene; V was cut back by 5 bases and J by 6 bases. CDR3 amino acids: CASSGRGGSDTQYF. The CDR3 region has the DNA TGTGCCAGCAGTGGGCGGGGGGGCTCTGATACGCAGTATTTT.

The rearrangement uses TRBV5-1 and TRBJ2-1; no reliable D call. V was pared by 3 bases and J by 0 bases, with 13 bases between. The CDR3 is made up of 16 amino acids. Germline V lookup: CDR1 SGHRS, CDR2 YFSETQ. The CDR3 loop is CASSSTAQSSYNEQFF. CDR3 bases: TGCGCCAGCAGCTCTACAGCGCAGAGCTCCTACAATGAGCAGTTCTTC.

The chain has TRBV11-2 and TRBJ1-3; no clear D. Germline CDR1 reads SGHAT; CDR2 reads FQNNGV. Deletions cut 3 bases from V and 4 bases from J, with 16 bases between. CDR3 size: 16 residues. CDR3 DNA sequence: TGTGCCAGCAGCTTTTCCGGGCAGTACGCGGGAAACACCATATATTTT. The encoded protein is CASSFSGQYAGNTIYF.

The chain joins TRBV29-1 to TRBJ2-7; TRBD2 is a possible D gene (7 bases). V shed 4 bases and J shed 2 bases, with 9 bases lying between them. CDR3 length equals 12 residues. Germline loops: CDR1 SQVTM, CDR2 ANQGSEA. CDR3 amino acids: CSVGGGPYEQYF. The DNA of the CDR3 is TGCAGCGTTGGGGGGGGGCCCTACGAGCAGTACTTC.

J is TRBJ1-2 and V is TRBV18; D not resolved. The CDR3 totals 11 residues. Looked up from germline, CDR1 is KGHSH and CDR2 is LQKENI. Trimming cost V 5 bases and J 9 bases, with 10 bases left between them. In DNA, the CDR3 is TGTGCCAGCTCAACCACGGAAAGCTACACCTTC. This sequence encodes CASSTTESYTF.

The chain couples TRBV5-1 to TRBJ2-5; 16 bases align to TRBD2. Germline V lookup: CDR1 SGHRS, CDR2 YFSETQ. The V segment lost 3 bases and the J segment 4 bases; nucleotides outside the gene matches: 6. The length of the CDR3 is 17 residues. The DNA for the CDR3 is TGCGCCAGCAGCTATACCGGGACTAGCGGGGGGGCAGAGACCCAGTACTTC. Protein sequence: CASSYTGTSGGAETQYF.